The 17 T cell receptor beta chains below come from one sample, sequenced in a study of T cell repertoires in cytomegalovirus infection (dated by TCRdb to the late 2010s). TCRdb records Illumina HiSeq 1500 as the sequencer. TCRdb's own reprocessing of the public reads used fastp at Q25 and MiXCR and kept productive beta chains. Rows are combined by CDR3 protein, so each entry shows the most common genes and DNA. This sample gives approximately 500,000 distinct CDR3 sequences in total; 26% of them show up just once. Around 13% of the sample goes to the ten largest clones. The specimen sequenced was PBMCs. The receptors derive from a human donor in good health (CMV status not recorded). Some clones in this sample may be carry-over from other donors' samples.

The CDR3 is CASSYVPAPYEQYV. CDR3 DNA: TGTGCCAGCAGTTACGTCCCAGCCCCCTACGAGCAGTACGTC. The genes are TRBV6-2 or TRBV6-3 and TRBJ2-7; D remains unclear. Per the germline V gene, CDR1 is MNHEY and CDR2 is SVGEGT. Trimming cost V 2 bases and J 2 bases, with 10 bases left between them. CDR3 length: 14 residues.

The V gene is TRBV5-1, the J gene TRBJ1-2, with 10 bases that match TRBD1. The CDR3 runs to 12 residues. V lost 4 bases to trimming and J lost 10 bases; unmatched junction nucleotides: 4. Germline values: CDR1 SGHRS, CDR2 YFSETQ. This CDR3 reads CASSGQGVDYTF. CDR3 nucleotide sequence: TGCGCCAGCAGCGGACAGGGGGTGGACTACACCTTC.

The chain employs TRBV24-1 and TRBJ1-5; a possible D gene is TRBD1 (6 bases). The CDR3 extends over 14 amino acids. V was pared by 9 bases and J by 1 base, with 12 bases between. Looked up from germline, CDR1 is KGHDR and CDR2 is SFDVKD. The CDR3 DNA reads TGTGCCACCGGCAGGGGAGGCAGCAATCAGCCCCAGCATTTT. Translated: CATGRGGSNQPQHF.

CDR3 sequence: CASNFTPLSGISYNEQFF. CDR3 coding DNA: TGTGCCAGCAATTTCACCCCCCTTAGCGGGATATCCTACAATGAGCAGTTCTTC. The rearrangement uses TRBV6-2 or TRBV6-3 and TRBJ2-1, with TRBD2 matching 8 bases. The CDR3 is 18 residues long. With 7 bases clipped from V and 1 base from J, the junction kept 15 bases outside the gene matches. Germline lookup yields CDR1 MNHEY and CDR2 SVGEGT.

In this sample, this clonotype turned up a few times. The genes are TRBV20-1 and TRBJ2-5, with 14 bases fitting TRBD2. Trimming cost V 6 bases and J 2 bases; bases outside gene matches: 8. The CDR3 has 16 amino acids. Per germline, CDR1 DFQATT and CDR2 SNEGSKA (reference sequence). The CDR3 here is CSAGTSGRFGQETQYF. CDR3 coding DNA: TGCAGTGCCGGGACTAGCGGGAGATTTGGGCAAGAGACCCAGTACTTC.

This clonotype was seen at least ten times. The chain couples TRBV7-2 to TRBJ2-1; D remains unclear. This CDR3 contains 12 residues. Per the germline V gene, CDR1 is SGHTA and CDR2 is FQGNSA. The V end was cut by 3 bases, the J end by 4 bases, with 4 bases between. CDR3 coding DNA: TGTGCCAGCAGCTTGCAGTACAATGAGCAGTTCTTC. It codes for CASSLQYNEQFF.

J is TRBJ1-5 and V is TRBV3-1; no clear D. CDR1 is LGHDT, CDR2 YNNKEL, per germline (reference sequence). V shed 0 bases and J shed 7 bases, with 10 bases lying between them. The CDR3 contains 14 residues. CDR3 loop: CASSQDRNRQPQHF. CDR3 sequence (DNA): TGTGCCAGCAGCCAAGATCGTAACCGCCAGCCCCAGCATTTT.

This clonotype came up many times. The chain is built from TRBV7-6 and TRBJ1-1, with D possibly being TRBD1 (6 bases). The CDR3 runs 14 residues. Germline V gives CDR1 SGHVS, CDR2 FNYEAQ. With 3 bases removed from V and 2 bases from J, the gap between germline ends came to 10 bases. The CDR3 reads CASSLQGSNTEAFF. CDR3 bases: TGTGCCAGCAGCTTGCAGGGGTCTAACACTGAAGCTTTCTTT. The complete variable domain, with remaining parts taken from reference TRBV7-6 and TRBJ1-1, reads GAGVSQSPRYKVTKRGQDVALRCDPISGHVSLYWYRQALGQGPEFLTYFNYEAQQDKSGLPNDRFSAERPEGSISTLTIQRTEQRDSAMYRCASSLQGSNTEAFFGQGTRLTVV.

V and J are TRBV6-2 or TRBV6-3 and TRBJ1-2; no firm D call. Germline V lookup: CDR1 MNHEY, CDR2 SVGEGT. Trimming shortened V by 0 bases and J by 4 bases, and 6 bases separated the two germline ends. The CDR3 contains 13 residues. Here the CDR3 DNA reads TGTGCCAGCAGTTACTCTCCCAGCTATGGCTACACCTTC. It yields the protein CASSYSPSYGYTF.

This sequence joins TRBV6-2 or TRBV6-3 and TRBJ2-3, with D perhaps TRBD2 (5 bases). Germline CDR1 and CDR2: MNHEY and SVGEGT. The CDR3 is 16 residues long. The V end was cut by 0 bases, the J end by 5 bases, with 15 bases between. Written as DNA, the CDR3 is TGTGCCAGCAGTTACTCGGCTGGGGAGCGCCGAGATACGCAGTATTTT. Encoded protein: CASSYSAGERRDTQYF.

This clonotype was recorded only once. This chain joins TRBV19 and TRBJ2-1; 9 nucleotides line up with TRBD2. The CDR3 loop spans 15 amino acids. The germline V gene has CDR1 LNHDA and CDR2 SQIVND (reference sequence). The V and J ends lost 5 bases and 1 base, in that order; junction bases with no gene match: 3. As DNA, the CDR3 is TGTGCCAGTAGTCGGGCGGGAGGGTCCTACAATGAGCAGTTCTTC. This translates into CASSRAGGSYNEQFF.

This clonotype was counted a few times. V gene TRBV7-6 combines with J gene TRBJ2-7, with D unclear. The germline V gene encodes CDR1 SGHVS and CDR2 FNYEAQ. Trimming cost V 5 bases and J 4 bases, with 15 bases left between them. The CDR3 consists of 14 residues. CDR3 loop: CASSPLALQYEQYV. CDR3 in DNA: TGTGCCAGCAGCCCCTTGGCTTTGCAGTACGAGCAGTACGTC.

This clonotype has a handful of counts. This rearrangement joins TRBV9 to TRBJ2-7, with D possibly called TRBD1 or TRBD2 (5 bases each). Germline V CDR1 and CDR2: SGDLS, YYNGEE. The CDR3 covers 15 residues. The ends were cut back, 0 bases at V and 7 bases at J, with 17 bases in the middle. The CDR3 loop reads CASSVDGTPQVEQYF. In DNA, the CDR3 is TGTGCCAGCAGCGTAGACGGGACGCCACAGGTGGAGCAGTACTTC.

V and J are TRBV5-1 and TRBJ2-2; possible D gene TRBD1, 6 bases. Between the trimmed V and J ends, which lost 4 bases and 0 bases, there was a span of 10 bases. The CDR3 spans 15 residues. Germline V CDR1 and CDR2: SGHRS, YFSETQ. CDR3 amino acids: CASSMWTANTGELFF. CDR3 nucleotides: TGCGCCAGCAGCATGTGGACAGCGAACACCGGGGAGCTGTTTTTT.

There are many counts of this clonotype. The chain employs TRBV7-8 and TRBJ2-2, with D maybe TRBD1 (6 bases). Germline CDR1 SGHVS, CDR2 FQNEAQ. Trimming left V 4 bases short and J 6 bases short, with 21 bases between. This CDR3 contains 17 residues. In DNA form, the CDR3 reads TGTGCCAGCAGCTCTCATCGCTTACAGGGACAATCCGGGGAGCTGTTTTTT. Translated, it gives CASSSHRLQGQSGELFF.

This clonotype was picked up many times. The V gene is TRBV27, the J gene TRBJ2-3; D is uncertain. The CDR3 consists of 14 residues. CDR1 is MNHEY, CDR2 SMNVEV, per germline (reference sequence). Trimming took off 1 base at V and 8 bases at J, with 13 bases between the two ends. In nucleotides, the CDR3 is TGTGCCAGCAGTTTATACGGCCAAGGTGGTACGCAGTATTTT. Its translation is CASSLYGQGGTQYF.

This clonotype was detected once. The CDR3 nucleotides read TGTGCCAGCAGTGTAGGCAATCCGGGACAGAGCAATCAGCCCCAGCATTTT. This codes for CASSVGNPGQSNQPQHF. The chain combines TRBV12-3 or TRBV12-4 with TRBJ1-5; TRBD1 aligns across 7 bases. J gave up 1 base and V 5 bases, and 11 bases lay outside the gene matches. The length of the CDR3 is 17 residues.